This is a list of T cell receptor beta chains from one sample in a study of shared clonotypes between healthy human individuals. The table came from immunoSEQ multiplex PCR; TCRdb's copy has only in-frame clones and leaves some out. The repertoire has about 2.2 million clones, under 95% of them found once; the top ten carry over 1.5%. Sample: naive CD8+ T cells from PBMCs. The receptor set was obtained from a man between 18 and 29 years old in good health. Some clones in this sample may be carry-over from other donors' samples. Each CDR3 is given without its conserved first and last residue. A D gene is named only where the DNA matches it firmly.

D gene: TRBD1
V gene: TRBV4-1
CDR3 protein: ASSRADRGQETQY

D gene: .
V gene: TRBV11-3
CDR3 protein: ASSLGGANEQF

D gene: TRBD2
V gene: TRBV5-4
CDR3 protein: ASSLMQRESNYEQY

D gene: .
V gene: TRBV9
CDR3 protein: ASSRGTSADTQY

D gene: TRBD1
V gene: TRBV7-6
CDR3 protein: ASSPRGGEKLF

D gene: TRBD2
V gene: TRBV13
CDR3 protein: ASSSRRMAGEVEETQY

D gene: TRBD1
V gene: TRBV30
CDR3 protein: AWTGQGVRTNYGYT

D gene: .
V gene: TRBV28
CDR3 protein: ASSWTGGDSGNTIY

D gene: .
V gene: TRBV13
CDR3 protein: ASSLGLMASR

D gene: .
V gene: TRBV7-2
CDR3 protein: ASSPLLGAMVGYT

D gene: TRBD2
V gene: TRBV9
CDR3 protein: ASSLAGGLYEQY

D gene: .
V gene: TRBV27
CDR3 protein: ASSYRQDYQPQH

D gene: TRBD2
V gene: TRBV9
CDR3 protein: ASSVAAREGDTQY

D gene: .
V gene: TRBV9
CDR3 protein: ASSPGTQNFYGYT

D gene: .
V gene: TRBV7-8
CDR3 protein: ASSETGEPSYEQY

D gene: TRBD1
V gene: TRBV7-3
CDR3 protein: ASSSGTGSASGYT

D gene: .
V gene: TRBV2
CDR3 protein: ASSESGAYEQY

D gene: .
V gene: TRBV2
CDR3 protein: ASSGAVSTDTQY

D gene: .
V gene: TRBV4-1
CDR3 protein: ASSFGQDLGEQF

D gene: .
V gene: TRBV19
CDR3 protein: ASSYRGLGAEAF

D gene: TRBD2
V gene: TRBV5-5
CDR3 protein: ASSLAGLVSYEQY

D gene: .
V gene: TRBV25-1
CDR3 protein: ASSEARGNTGELF

D gene: .
V gene: TRBV27
CDR3 protein: ASSFSWGRHSYEQY

D gene: .
V gene: TRBV2
CDR3 protein: ASRKRGATNEKLF

D gene: TRBD1
V gene: TRBV9
CDR3 protein: ASSGPGQSSYEQY

D gene: TRBD2
V gene: TRBV5-1
CDR3 protein: ASSFGLAVNYNEQF

D gene: .
V gene: TRBV27
CDR3 protein: ASSPRGPGEQY

D gene: .
V gene: TRBV9
CDR3 protein: ASSARDPLVDEQF

D gene: .
V gene: TRBV19
CDR3 protein: ASSPTAGATEAF

D gene: .
V gene: TRBV5-1
CDR3 protein: ASSLGPAGSSYEQY

D gene: .
V gene: TRBV11-2
CDR3 protein: ASSLLTRTAYNEQF

D gene: .
V gene: TRBV10-3
CDR3 protein: AISESGDTIY

D gene: .
V gene: TRBV7-5
CDR3 protein: VRSLREALRGRYNEQF

D gene: TRBD1
V gene: TRBV7-9
CDR3 protein: ASSFRGFQETQY

D gene: .
V gene: TRBV9
CDR3 protein: ASSVDPLGLETQY